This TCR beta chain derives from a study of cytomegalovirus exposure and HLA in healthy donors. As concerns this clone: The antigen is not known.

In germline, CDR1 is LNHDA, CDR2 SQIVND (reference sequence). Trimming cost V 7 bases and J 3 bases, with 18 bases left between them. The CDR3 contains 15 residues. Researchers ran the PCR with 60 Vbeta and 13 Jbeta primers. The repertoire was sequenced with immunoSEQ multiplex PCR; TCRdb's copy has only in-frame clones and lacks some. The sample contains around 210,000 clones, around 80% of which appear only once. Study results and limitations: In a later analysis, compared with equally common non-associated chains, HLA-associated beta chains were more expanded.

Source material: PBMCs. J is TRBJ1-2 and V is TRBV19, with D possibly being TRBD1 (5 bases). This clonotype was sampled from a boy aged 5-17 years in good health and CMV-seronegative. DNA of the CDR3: TGTGCCAGTACCATAGGGCGACAGAGCTACTATGGCTACACCTTC. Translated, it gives CASTIGRQSYYGYTF.